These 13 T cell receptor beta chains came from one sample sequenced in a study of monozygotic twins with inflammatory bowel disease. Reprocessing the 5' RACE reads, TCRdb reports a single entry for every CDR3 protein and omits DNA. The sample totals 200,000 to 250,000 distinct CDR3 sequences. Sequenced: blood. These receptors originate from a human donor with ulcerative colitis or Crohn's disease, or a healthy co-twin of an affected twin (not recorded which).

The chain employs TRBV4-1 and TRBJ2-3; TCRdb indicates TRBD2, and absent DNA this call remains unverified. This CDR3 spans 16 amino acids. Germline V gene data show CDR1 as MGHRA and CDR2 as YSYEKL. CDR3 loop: CASSQVDLVFTDTQYF.

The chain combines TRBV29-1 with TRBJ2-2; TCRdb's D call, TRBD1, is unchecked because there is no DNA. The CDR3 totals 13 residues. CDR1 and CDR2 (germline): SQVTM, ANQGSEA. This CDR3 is CSGMDRGPRELFF.

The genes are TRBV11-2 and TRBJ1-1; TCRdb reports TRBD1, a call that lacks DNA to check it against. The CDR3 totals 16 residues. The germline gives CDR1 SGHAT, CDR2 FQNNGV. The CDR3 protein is CASQGEYWHLNTEAFF.

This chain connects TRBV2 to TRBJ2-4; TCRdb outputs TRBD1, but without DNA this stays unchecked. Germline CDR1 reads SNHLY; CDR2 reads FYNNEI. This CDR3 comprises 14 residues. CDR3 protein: CASSPGENKNIQYF.

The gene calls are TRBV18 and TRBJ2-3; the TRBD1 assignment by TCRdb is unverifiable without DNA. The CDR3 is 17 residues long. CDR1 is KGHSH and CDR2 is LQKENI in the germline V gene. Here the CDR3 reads CASSPNPTGQGTDTQYF.

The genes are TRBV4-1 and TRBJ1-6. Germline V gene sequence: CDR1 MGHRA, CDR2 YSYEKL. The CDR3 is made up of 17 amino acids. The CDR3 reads CASSQEYGTYQESPLHF.

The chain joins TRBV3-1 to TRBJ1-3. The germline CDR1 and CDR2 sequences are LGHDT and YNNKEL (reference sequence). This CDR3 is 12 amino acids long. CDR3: CASSPGGNTIYF.

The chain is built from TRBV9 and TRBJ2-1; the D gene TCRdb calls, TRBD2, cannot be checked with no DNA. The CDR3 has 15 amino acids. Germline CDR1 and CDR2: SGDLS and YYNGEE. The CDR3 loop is CASSVATQQGSEQFF.

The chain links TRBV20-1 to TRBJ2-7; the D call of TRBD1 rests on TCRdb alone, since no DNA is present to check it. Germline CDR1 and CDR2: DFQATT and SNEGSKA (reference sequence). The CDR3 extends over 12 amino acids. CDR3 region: CSAWDTTYEQYF.

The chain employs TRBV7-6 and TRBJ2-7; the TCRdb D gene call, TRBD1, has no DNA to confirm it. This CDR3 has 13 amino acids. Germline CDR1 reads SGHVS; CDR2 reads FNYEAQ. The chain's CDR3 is CASSGNRGNEQYF.

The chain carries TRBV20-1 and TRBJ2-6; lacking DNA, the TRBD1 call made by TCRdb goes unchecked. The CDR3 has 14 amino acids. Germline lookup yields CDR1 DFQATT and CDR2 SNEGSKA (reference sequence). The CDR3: CSAPGKTGANVLTF.

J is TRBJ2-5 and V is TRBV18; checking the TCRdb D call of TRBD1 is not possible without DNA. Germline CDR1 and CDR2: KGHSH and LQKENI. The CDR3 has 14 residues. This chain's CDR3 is CASSPTGTEETQYF.

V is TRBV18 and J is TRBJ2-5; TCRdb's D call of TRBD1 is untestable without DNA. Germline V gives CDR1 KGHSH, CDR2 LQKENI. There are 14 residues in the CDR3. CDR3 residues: CASSRTGPQETQYF.